The 5 T cell receptor beta chains presented below share a single source sample, sequenced in a study of early T cells in non-severe SARS-CoV-2 infection. TCRdb re-called the 5' RACE reads with MiXCR, one entry per CDR3 protein. The sample holds over 45,000 distinct CDR3 sequences; about 10% are singletons and the top ten take roughly 6%. Sequencing was performed on whole blood. The receptor set was obtained from an adult who was a healthcare worker with PCR-confirmed SARS-CoV-2 infection or an uninfected control (not recorded which).

The J gene is TRBJ1-4, the V gene TRBV29-1; D remains ambiguous. Germline lookup yields CDR1 SQVTM and CDR2 ANQGSEA. The CDR3 has 14 amino acids. V was clipped by 5 bases and J by 8 bases, with 18 bases between them. For the CDR3, the DNA is TGCAGCGTTCCCACCCCGGGAGGGAGGGAAAAACTGTTTTTT. Translation: CSVPTPGGREKLFF.

This clonotype was detected many times. The chain employs TRBV20-1 and TRBJ2-1; D perhaps matches TRBD2 (5 bases). With 3 bases removed from V and 4 bases from J, the gap between germline ends came to 7 bases. There are 12 residues in the CDR3. From germline, CDR1 is DFQATT and CDR2 SNEGSKA (reference sequence). The CDR3 is CSASSGYNEQFF. CDR3 bases: TGCAGTGCTAGCTCGGGATACAATGAGCAGTTCTTC.

V and J are TRBV20-1 and TRBJ2-1; 9 positions agree with TRBD2. CDR3 length: 14 residues. Per the germline V gene, CDR1 is DFQATT and CDR2 is SNEGSKA (reference sequence). The J segment lost 7 bases and the V segment lost 6 bases, leaving 10 bases of the junction unmatched. CDR3 residues: CSAQRGSGSNEQFF. In nucleotides, the CDR3 is TGCAGTGCCCAAAGGGGTAGCGGGAGTAATGAGCAGTTCTTC.

The chain combines TRBV18 with TRBJ2-1; D not resolved. The CDR3 covers 14 residues. Trimming left V 2 bases short and J 8 bases short, with 13 bases between. Per germline, CDR1 KGHSH and CDR2 LQKENI. CDR3 nucleotides: TGTGCCAGCTCACCATATAGTAGTCCGCATGAGCAGTTCTTC. Encoded protein: CASSPYSSPHEQFF. The variable domain in full, with the rest retrieved from reference TRBV18 and TRBJ2-1, is NAGVMQNPRHLVRRRGQEARLRCSPMKGHSHVYWYRQLPEEGLKFMVYLQKENIIDESGMPKERFSAEFPKEGPSILRIQQVVRGDSAAYFCASSPYSSPHEQFFGPGTRLTVL.

This clonotype has just a few counts. The chain combines TRBV6-6 with TRBJ2-7; 9 nucleotides line up with TRBD1. CDR1 is MNHNY, CDR2 SVGAGI, per germline (reference sequence). This CDR3 is built from 15 residues. Trimming at V came to 5 bases and at J to 2 bases, leaving 7 bases not matched to a gene. This CDR3 reads CASSRRQGGPYEQYF. The CDR3 coding sequence is TGTGCCAGCAGTCGCCGACAGGGGGGACCCTACGAGCAGTACTTC.